Listed below are T cell receptor beta chains from one sample, sequenced in a study of T cells in Graves' hyperthyroidism and ophthalmopathy. Using its own MiXCR run on the multiplex PCR reads, TCRdb lists one record per CDR3 protein. The table shows around 350,000 distinct CDR3 sequences, with 19% occurring only once. Sequenced: blood. The source of these receptors is a woman under 30 with Graves' hyperthyroidism. Each CDR3 is given with its conserved first and last residue. The order of the fields is V gene, D gene, CDR3 protein. D genes are given only for firm matches.

v_gene: TRBV12-3/TRBV12-4; d_gene: NA; CDR3aa: CASSLRPGIRPQHF
v_gene: TRBV11-1; d_gene: NA; CDR3aa: CASSQSPGIRGTKNIQYF
v_gene: TRBV6-1; d_gene: NA; CDR3aa: CASSVSNRETQYF
v_gene: TRBV27; d_gene: NA; CDR3aa: CASRQGIQETQYF
v_gene: TRBV30; d_gene: NA; CDR3aa: CAWSPYVWGDYGYTF
v_gene: TRBV27; d_gene: TRBD1; CDR3aa: CASSLSAGQGMAQPQHF
v_gene: TRBV6-1; d_gene: NA; CDR3aa: CASSLSLGGTQYF
v_gene: TRBV10-3; d_gene: TRBD1; CDR3aa: CAIRTGALQETQYF
v_gene: TRBV19; d_gene: TRBD2; CDR3aa: CASMELAGGRELFF
v_gene: TRBV5-1; d_gene: NA; CDR3aa: CASSYGPHTEAFF
v_gene: TRBV12-3/TRBV12-4; d_gene: TRBD1; CDR3aa: CASSFPGGGGYTF
v_gene: TRBV19; d_gene: NA; CDR3aa: CASSQWHQGIGSNQPQHF
v_gene: TRBV6-2/TRBV6-3; d_gene: NA; CDR3aa: CASRASGRGCTF
v_gene: TRBV5-5; d_gene: TRBD1; CDR3aa: CASSPRRQGPQETKYF
v_gene: TRBV20-1; d_gene: TRBD2; CDR3aa: CSAGTSGGARETQYF
v_gene: TRBV6-5; d_gene: TRBD1; CDR3aa: CASRGQLGETQYF
v_gene: TRBV4-1; d_gene: NA; CDR3aa: CASSQVQGGHYGYTF
v_gene: TRBV29-1; d_gene: NA; CDR3aa: CSPRGEDRPYGEQYF
v_gene: TRBV6-2/TRBV6-3; d_gene: TRBD1; CDR3aa: CASRPTGGYTF
v_gene: TRBV4-1; d_gene: TRBD1; CDR3aa: CASSPVGDSYEQYF
v_gene: TRBV20-1; d_gene: NA; CDR3aa: CSARKGDGANVLTF
v_gene: TRBV20-1; d_gene: TRBD1; CDR3aa: CSARTWDRGSNQPQHF
v_gene: TRBV27; d_gene: TRBD2; CDR3aa: CASSSGPVLLAGGNTGELFF
v_gene: TRBV7-2; d_gene: NA; CDR3aa: CASSVSGTNTEAFF
v_gene: TRBV7-6; d_gene: NA; CDR3aa: CASSLAPVATEAFF
v_gene: TRBV20-1; d_gene: NA; CDR3aa: CSARAPGDQYF
v_gene: TRBV6-1; d_gene: NA; CDR3aa: CASSEAPDTYEQYF
v_gene: TRBV12-3/TRBV12-4; d_gene: NA; CDR3aa: CASNRRGAGQPQHF
v_gene: TRBV11-2; d_gene: TRBD2; CDR3aa: CASNRGGGEQYF
v_gene: TRBV6-2/TRBV6-3; d_gene: NA; CDR3aa: CASSSKGHRQETQYF
v_gene: TRBV6-1; d_gene: NA; CDR3aa: CASSELSGDYGYTF
v_gene: TRBV24-1; d_gene: NA; CDR3aa: CATSDHRGGHTEAFF
v_gene: TRBV6-2/TRBV6-3; d_gene: NA; CDR3aa: CASSYPDRNTGELFF
v_gene: TRBV15; d_gene: NA; CDR3aa: CATSRDPVTNEAFF
v_gene: TRBV20-1; d_gene: NA; CDR3aa: CSASNWVNYGYTF
v_gene: TRBV12-3/TRBV12-4; d_gene: NA; CDR3aa: CASSLRLGGVNSPLHF
v_gene: TRBV6-1; d_gene: TRBD1; CDR3aa: CASSEGQGRGHGYTF
v_gene: TRBV28; d_gene: TRBD1; CDR3aa: CASSLSGQSSYEQYF
v_gene: TRBV5-1; d_gene: TRBD1; CDR3aa: CASRGQVGQETQYF
v_gene: TRBV11-1; d_gene: NA; CDR3aa: CASSPNRGLSLAKNIQYF
v_gene: TRBV5-1; d_gene: NA; CDR3aa: CASSLVNQNTEAFF
v_gene: TRBV4-2; d_gene: NA; CDR3aa: CASSQDGEGTQYF
v_gene: TRBV12-3/TRBV12-4; d_gene: NA; CDR3aa: CASHPGRRLPSYEQYF
v_gene: TRBV10-3; d_gene: NA; CDR3aa: CAISEIGYEQYF
v_gene: TRBV28; d_gene: NA; CDR3aa: CASNQQEGSTNTIYF
v_gene: TRBV5-1; d_gene: TRBD1; CDR3aa: CASSPTREGASGYTF
v_gene: TRBV7-8; d_gene: TRBD2; CDR3aa: CASSLTSVGTQYF
v_gene: TRBV12-3/TRBV12-4; d_gene: TRBD1; CDR3aa: CASRTGGSDQPQHF
v_gene: TRBV6-5; d_gene: TRBD1; CDR3aa: CASTPGGGNTEAFF
v_gene: TRBV4-2; d_gene: TRBD1; CDR3aa: CASSQAPGGRQPQHF
v_gene: TRBV12-3/TRBV12-4; d_gene: NA; CDR3aa: CASSFPSGTEAFF
v_gene: TRBV28; d_gene: TRBD2; CDR3aa: CASSLPFAGGPTVF
v_gene: TRBV12-3/TRBV12-4; d_gene: NA; CDR3aa: CASSLAQSGGYTF
v_gene: TRBV2; d_gene: TRBD1; CDR3aa: CASSGDRSSYEQYF
v_gene: TRBV28; d_gene: TRBD1; CDR3aa: CASSLLGPRTGAIYEQYF
v_gene: TRBV24-1; d_gene: NA; CDR3aa: CATSDPTDYQETQYF
v_gene: TRBV12-3/TRBV12-4; d_gene: NA; CDR3aa: CASSRKREAFF
v_gene: TRBV6-5; d_gene: NA; CDR3aa: CASSYSPGDQPQHF
v_gene: TRBV12-3/TRBV12-4; d_gene: TRBD1; CDR3aa: CASSSGEPGQGTYEQYF